This TCR beta chain derives from a study of blood T cell repertoires in COVID-19. At the level of the study: Acute and convalescent COVID-19 samples came from the United States, Italy and Spain. T cells, B-cell-depleted T cells, or PBMCs provided the cDNA or gDNA that served as material.

Original processing methods: By means of reference gene primer amplification, nucleated cell counts were estimated. Sequenced by immunoSEQ multiplex PCR; TCRdb stores in-frame clones only, minus some. D and trimming were read from the DNA, whereas the V and J calls and clone size are those reported in that table. This sample yields some 120,000 clones, of which 88% are seen a single time; over 1.5% belongs to the top ten. The sequence derives from a human donor in a cohort sampled during active COVID-19. What was sequenced was peripheral blood.

CDR3 coding DNA: TGTGCCAGCAGCTACAGTTTAGTAGAGCATGGCTACACCTTC. Its translation is CASSYSLVEHGYTF. The V gene is TRBV5-5, the J gene TRBJ1-2; no clear D gene. The CDR3 spans 14 residues. Germline V lookup: CDR1 SGHKS, CDR2 YYEKEE (reference sequence). Trimming removed 3 bases at V and 6 bases at J, with 15 bases between.